The present entry profiles one T cell receptor (beta chain) with its context. What it binds is unknown. Trimming removed 0 bases from V and 5 bases from J; junction bases left unmatched: 4. There are 15 residues in the CDR3. Germline loops: CDR1 SGHTA, CDR2 FQGTGA. This sample stems from a study of T cell responses to AZD1222 COVID-19 vaccine. Generated by immunoSEQ multiplex PCR, the TCRdb table keeps only in-frame clones and is missing some. The repertoire holds 140,000 or so clones, roughly nine tenths seen once, with under 2% in the top ten. The study's findings and limits: The breadth and depth of Spike-specific TCRs increased once two AZD1222 doses had been given. The peak T cell response came first, and repertoires were sampled only after it. Mostly white British, mostly female donors; authors suggested clonal diversity may be underestimated.

This clonotype was obtained from an adult who received the AZD1222 COVID-19 vaccine. The specimen was peripheral blood, collected 28 days after the second AZD1222 dose. The chain is built from TRBV7-3 and TRBJ2-1; 7 nucleotides align to TRBD2. The CDR3 sequence: CASSLTRDYDNEQFF. CDR3 sequence (DNA): TGTGCCAGCAGCTTAACCCGGGACTATGACAATGAGCAGTTCTTC.